The entry that follows covers one TCR beta chain sequence. The target antigen is unknown. The CDR3 has 13 residues. V was shortened by 6 bases and J by 7 bases, with 13 bases between the two germline ends. CDR1 and CDR2 (germline): MNHEY, SVGAGI. This sample stems from a study of beta chain features in type 1 diabetes. General study points: Shorter TCRB CDR3s, moderately but significantly so, marked every one of the four CD4+ subsets in Type 1 diabetes patients. Small HLA sub-analyses could not settle whether HLA shapes TCRB rearrangement. A pattern of fewer insertions and more deletions at VDJ junctions was seen in type 1 diabetes patients.

The whole isolated RNA underwent reverse transcription, so sequencing captured expressed TCRB transcripts. Assay used: immunoSEQ multiplex PCR; TCRdb lists only in-frame clones, some missing. The sample has around 710,000 clones, approximately 13% seen once. The rearrangement links TRBV6-5 to TRBJ1-3, with D hard to call. This sequence originates from a man aged 25-45 years with type 1 diabetes. The sequencing input was naive CD4+ T cells from blood. The CDR3: CASRGLSRNTIYF. CDR3 sequence (DNA): TGTGCCAGCAGAGGCCTGAGCCGGAACACCATATATTTT.